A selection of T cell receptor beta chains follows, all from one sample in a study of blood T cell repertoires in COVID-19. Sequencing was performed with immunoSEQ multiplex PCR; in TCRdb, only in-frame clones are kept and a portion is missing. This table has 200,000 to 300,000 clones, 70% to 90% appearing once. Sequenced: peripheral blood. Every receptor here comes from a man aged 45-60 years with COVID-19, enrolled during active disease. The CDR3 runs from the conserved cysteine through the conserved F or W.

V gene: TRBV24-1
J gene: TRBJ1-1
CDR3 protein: CATGKTGSTEAFF

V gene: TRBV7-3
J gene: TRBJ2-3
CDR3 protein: CASSVTSGATDTQYF

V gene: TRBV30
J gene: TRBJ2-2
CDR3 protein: CAWRGQGRTGELFF

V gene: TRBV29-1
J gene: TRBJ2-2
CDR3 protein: CSARDSNTGELFF

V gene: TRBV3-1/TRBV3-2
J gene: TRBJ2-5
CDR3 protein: CASSPQPEETQYF

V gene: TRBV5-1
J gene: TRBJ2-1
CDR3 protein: CASSLEGQGVFNEQFF

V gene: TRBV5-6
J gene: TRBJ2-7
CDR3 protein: CASSSRGATEQYF

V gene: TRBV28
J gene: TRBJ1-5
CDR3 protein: CASSPPARGQPQHF

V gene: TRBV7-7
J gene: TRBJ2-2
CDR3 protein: CASSPGTTNTGELFF

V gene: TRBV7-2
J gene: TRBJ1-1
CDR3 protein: CASSLSSGNTEAFF

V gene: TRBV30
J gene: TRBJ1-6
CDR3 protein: CAYPSGGNNSPLHF

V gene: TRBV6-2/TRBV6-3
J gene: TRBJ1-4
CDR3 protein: CASSLLTGLGEKLFF

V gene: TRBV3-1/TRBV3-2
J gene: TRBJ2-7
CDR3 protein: CASSLGQGPNEQYF

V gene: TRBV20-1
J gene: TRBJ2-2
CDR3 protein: CSSSEGGCTNTGELFF

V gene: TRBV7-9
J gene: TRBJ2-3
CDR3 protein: CASSLDPSEFTQYF

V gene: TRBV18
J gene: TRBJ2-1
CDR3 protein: CASSLTRTSGGASEQFF

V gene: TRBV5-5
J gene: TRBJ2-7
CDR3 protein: CASSLGQGATYEQYF

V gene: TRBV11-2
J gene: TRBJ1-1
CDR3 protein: CASSLGGGQAEAFF

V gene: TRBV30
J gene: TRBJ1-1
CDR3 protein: CACLKQGANTEAFF

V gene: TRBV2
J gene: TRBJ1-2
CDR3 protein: CASSDTKTYGYTF

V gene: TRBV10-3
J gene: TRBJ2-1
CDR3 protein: CAIRPTRDRVGNEQFF

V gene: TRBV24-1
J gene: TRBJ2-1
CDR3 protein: CATSDAGLRYNEQFF

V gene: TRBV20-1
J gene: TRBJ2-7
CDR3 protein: CSASGRGLGGYEQYF

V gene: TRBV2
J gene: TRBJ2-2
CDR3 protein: CASRPREDTGELFF

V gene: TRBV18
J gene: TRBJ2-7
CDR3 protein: CASSPNSVKGAREQYF

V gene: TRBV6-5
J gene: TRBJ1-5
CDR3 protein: CASSYSRGGGNQPQHF

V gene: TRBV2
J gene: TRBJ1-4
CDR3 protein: CASRQDRFPTGIVFF